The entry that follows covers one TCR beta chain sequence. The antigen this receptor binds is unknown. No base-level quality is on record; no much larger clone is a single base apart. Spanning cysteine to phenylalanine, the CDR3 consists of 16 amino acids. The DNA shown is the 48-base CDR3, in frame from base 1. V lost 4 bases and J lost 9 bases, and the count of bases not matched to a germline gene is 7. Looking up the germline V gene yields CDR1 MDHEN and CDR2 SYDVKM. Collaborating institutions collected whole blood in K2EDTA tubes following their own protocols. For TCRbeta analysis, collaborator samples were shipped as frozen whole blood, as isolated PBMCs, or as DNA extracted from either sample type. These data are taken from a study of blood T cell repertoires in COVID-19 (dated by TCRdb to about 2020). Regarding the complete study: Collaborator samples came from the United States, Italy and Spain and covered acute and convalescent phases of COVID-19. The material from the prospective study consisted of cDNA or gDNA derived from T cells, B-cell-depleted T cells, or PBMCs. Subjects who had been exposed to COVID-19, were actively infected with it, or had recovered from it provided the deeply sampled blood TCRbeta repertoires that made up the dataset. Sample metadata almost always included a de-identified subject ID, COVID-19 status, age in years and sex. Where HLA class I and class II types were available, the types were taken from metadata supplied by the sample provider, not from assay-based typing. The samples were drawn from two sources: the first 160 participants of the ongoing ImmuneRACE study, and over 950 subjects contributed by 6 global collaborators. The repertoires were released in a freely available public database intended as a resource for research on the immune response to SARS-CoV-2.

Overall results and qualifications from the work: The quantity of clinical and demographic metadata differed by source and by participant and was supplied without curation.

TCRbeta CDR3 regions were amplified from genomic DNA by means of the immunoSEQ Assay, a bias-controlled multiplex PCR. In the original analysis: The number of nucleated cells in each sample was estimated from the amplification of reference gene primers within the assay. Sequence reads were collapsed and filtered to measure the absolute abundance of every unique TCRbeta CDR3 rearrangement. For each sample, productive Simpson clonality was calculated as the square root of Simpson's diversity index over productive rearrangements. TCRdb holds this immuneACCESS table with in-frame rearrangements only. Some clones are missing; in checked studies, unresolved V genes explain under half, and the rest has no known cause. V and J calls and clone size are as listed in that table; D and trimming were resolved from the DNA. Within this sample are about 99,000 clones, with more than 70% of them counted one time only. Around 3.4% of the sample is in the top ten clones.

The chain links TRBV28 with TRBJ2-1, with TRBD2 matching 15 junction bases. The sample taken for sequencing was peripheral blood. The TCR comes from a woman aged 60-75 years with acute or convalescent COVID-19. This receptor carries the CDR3 CASSSGLAGGSGEQFF. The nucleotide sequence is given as TGTGCCAGCAGTTCTGGACTAGCGGGAGGGTCGGGTGAGCAGTTCTTC.